One TCR beta chain is described in this entry. The data were taken from a study of CD4 and CD8 cells across lung adenocarcinoma regions. TCRdb passed the PCR reads through MiXCR, listing each CDR3 protein once. The table has roughly 13,000 distinct CDR3 sequences, roughly 60% seen once. Germline lookup yields CDR1 MNHNS and CDR2 SASEGT. Losses at the gene ends were 5 bases for V and 2 bases for J; bases not matched to a gene: 10. The CDR3 is 16 amino acids. V is TRBV6-1 and J is TRBJ2-3; 7 positions match TRBD1. Sequencing was performed on CD8+ T cells from the margin of a lung tumor. This TCR was sampled from a female donor with lung adenocarcinoma. The CD4 and CD8 labels of this study may be unreliable. The CDR3 protein is CASSPRGQPATDTQYF. The CDR3 DNA is TGTGCCAGCAGTCCTAGGGGGCAGCCAGCCACAGATACGCAGTATTTT.